This TCR beta chain was captured in a study of blood T cell repertoires in COVID-19. Study background: Samples taken during acute and convalescent COVID-19 were collected in the United States, Italy and Spain.

This CDR3 has 13 amino acids. V was cut by 5 bases and J by 0 bases, with 9 bases left in between. Germline CDR1 reads SGHNT; CDR2 reads YYREEE (reference sequence). Assay: immunoSEQ multiplex PCR; the TCRdb copy retains only in-frame clones and omits some. Here the sample spans 70,000 to 80,000 clones, 86% being singletons. This chain connects TRBV5-4 to TRBJ2-7; the D gene is possibly TRBD1 (5 bases). This sequence originates from a man aged 80 or over in a cohort sampled during active COVID-19. Sample: peripheral blood. In DNA form, the CDR3 reads TGTGCCAGCAGTAAAGGGGCCTCCTACGAGCAGTACTTC. This gives the protein CASSKGASYEQYF.